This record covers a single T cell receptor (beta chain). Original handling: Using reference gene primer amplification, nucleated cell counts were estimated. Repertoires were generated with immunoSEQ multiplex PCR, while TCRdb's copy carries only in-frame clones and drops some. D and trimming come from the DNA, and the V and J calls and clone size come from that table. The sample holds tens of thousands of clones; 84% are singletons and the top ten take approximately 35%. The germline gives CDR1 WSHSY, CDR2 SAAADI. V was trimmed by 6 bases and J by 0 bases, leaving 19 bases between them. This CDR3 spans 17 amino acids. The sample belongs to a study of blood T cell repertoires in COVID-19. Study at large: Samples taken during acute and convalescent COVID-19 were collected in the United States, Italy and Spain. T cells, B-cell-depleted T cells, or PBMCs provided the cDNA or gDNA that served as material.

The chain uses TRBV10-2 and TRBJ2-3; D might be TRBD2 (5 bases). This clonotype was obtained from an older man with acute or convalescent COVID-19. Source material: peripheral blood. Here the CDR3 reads CASRSGGRGLSTDTQYF. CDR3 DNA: TGCGCCAGCAGGTCCGGTGGGAGAGGGTTGAGCACAGATACGCAGTATTTT.